These 5 T cell receptor beta chains share one sample of origin, sequenced in a study of blood T cell repertoires in COVID-19. TCRdb's table, derived via immunoSEQ multiplex PCR, lists solely in-frame clones and lacks some. The table includes hundreds of thousands of clones, about nine tenths detected once. Sequencing was performed on peripheral blood. The receptors come from a woman between 65 and 79 years old with COVID-19, enrolled during active disease.

A single count supports this clone. V and J are TRBV14 and TRBJ2-7, with D maybe TRBD1 (6 bases). Trimming took 4 bases from V and 7 from J, leaving 20 bases between them. This CDR3 comprises 15 residues. CDR1 is SGHDN, CDR2 FVKESK, per germline. The CDR3 sequence: CASSRDMVTGREQYF. As DNA, the CDR3 is TGTGCCAGCAGCCGAGACATGGTGACAGGTCGAGAGCAGTACTTC.

The chain combines TRBV6-5 with TRBJ1-2; D might be TRBD1 (6 bases). V lost 6 bases, J lost 7 bases, and 21 bases lay in between. The length of the CDR3 is 15 residues. Germline-derived CDR1 and CDR2 are MNHEY and SVGAGI. CDR3 protein: CASSPWWGQERGYTF. The DNA of the CDR3 is TGTGCCAGCAGCCCCTGGTGGGGGCAGGAGCGTGGCTACACCTTC.

This clone was recorded only once. This chain links TRBV18 with TRBJ2-1; 8 bases match TRBD1. Trimming took 5 bases from V and 6 from J; bases not matched to a gene: 12. The CDR3 sequence is 16 residues long. Germline V gene lookup returns CDR1 KGHSH and CDR2 LQKENI. The CDR3 coding sequence is TGTGCCAGCTCATCCCTCGGCCAGGGGGCAATCAATGAGCAGTTCTTC. Translated: CASSSLGQGAINEQFF. The full variable domain, in which reference TRBV18 and TRBJ2-1 provide the parts outside the CDR3, is NAGVMQNPRHLVRRRGQEARLRCSPMKGHSHVYWYRQLPEEGLKFMVYLQKENIIDESGMPKERFSAEFPKEGPSILRIQQVVRGDSAAYFCASSSLGQGAINEQFFGPGTRLTVL.

The chain couples TRBV5-4 to TRBJ1-6, with no clear D. Trimming stripped 2 bases from V and 6 bases from J, with 12 bases between. CDR3 length: 15 amino acids. Germline V CDR1 and CDR2: SGHNT, YYREEE (reference sequence). The CDR3 sequence is CASSLQPTLNSPLHF. CDR3 nucleotides: TGTGCCAGCAGCTTACAACCCACCCTTAATTCACCCCTCCACTTT.

The genes are TRBV4-1 and TRBJ2-5; D gene unclear. Trimming removed 1 base at V and 1 base at J, with 4 bases between. In germline, CDR1 is MGHRA, CDR2 YSYEKL. This CDR3 has 13 amino acids. The CDR3 is CASSQGSQETQYF. CDR3 bases: TGCGCCAGCAGCCAAGGCAGCCAAGAGACCCAGTACTTC.